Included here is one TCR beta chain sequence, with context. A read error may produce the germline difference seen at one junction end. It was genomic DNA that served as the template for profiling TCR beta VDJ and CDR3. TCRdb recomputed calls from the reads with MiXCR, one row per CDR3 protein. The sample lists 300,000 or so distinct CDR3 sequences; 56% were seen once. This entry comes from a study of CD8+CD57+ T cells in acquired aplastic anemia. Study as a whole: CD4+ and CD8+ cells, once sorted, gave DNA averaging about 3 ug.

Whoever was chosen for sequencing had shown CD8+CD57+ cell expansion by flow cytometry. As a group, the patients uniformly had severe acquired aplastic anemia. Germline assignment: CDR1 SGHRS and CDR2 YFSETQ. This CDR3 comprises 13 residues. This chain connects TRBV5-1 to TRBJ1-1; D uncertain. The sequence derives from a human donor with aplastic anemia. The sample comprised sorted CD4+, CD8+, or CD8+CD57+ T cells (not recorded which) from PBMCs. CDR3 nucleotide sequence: TGTGCCAGCAGCGAACTATGGAACACTGAAGCTTTCTTT. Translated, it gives CASSELWNTEAFF.